A selection of T cell receptor beta chains follows, all from one sample in a study of control samples from healthy donors and cancer patients. Measured with immunoSEQ multiplex PCR; TCRdb has only the in-frame clones, and not every one. The sample yields 120,000 to 150,000 clones, approximately 92% seen once. Sequenced: blood. The receptors were gathered from a man aged 25 to 40 in good health. CDR3s include the opening cysteine and the closing phenylalanine or tryptophan. Each record gives: J gene, V gene, D gene, CDR3 length, CDR3 protein, CDR3 DNA. A D gene is named only where the DNA matches it firmly.

TRBJ1-1 | TRBV11-2 | - | 18 | CASSLARGGGQGGTEAFF | TGTGCCAGCAGCTTGGCGAGGGGGGGAGGTCAGGGAGGCACTGAAGCTTTCTTT
TRBJ2-3 | TRBV30 | - | 14 | CAWSLLAGTDTQYF | TGTGCCTGGAGTCTTTTAGCGGGCACAGATACGCAGTATTTT
TRBJ1-5 | TRBV7-3 | - | 15 | CASSLRPYSNQPQHF | TGTGCCAGCAGCTTAAGGCCTTATAGCAATCAGCCCCAGCATTTT
TRBJ1-1 | TRBV2 | - | 12 | CASSEPGTEAFF | TGTGCCAGCAGTGAACCAGGCACTGAAGCTTTCTTT
TRBJ1-4 | TRBV2 | - | 17 | CASSEARLAGVNEKLFF | TGTGCCAGCAGTGAAGCGCGACTAGCGGGAGTTAATGAAAAACTGTTTTTT
TRBJ1-5 | TRBV28 | TRBD1 | 15 | CASSKDTGGNQPQHF | TGTGCCAGCAGTAAAGATACAGGGGGCAATCAGCCCCAGCATTTT
TRBJ2-3 | TRBV19 | - | 15 | CASSLDQPRWDTQYF | TGTGCCAGTAGCCTCGACCAACCACGGTGGGATACGCAGTATTTT
TRBJ2-1 | TRBV19 | TRBD2 | 15 | CASSMRTSGSNEQFF | TGTGCCAGTAGTATGAGGACTAGCGGGAGCAATGAGCAGTTCTTC
TRBJ1-6 | TRBV27 | - | 12 | CASSRTNSPLHF | TGTGCCAGCAGTCGGACAAATTCACCCCTCCACTTT
TRBJ1-2 | TRBV4-3 | - | 13 | CASSPNTGFGYTF | TGCGCCAGCAGCCCAAATACAGGGTTCGGCTACACCTTC
TRBJ1-2 | TRBV28 | - | 14 | CASSLPVDRYGYTF | TGTGCCAGCAGTTTACCAGTGGATAGATATGGCTACACCTTC
TRBJ1-3 | TRBV30 | - | 16 | CAWSPLGRHPGNTIYF | TGTGCCTGGAGTCCCCTTGGGAGACACCCTGGAAACACCATATATTTT
TRBJ2-2 | TRBV7-9 | - | 15 | CASSAQRMGAGELFF | TGTGCCAGCAGCGCACAAAGAATGGGGGCCGGGGAGCTGTTTTTT
TRBJ1-3 | TRBV10-3 | - | 14 | CAISESRAGNTIYF | TGTGCCATCAGTGAGTCGAGGGCTGGAAACACCATATATTTT
TRBJ1-1 | TRBV4-3 | TRBD1 | 17 | CASSQNTGTGLNTEAFF | TGCGCCAGCAGCCAGAACACGGGGACAGGTTTGAACACTGAAGCTTTCTTT
TRBJ2-7 | TRBV7-9 | - | 13 | CASSGPGAYEQYF | TGTGCCAGCAGCGGCCCAGGGGCCTACGAGCAGTACTTC
TRBJ1-2 | TRBV5-6 | - | 14 | CASSLDGRVYGYTF | TGTGCCAGCAGCTTGGATGGCAGGGTCTATGGCTACACCTTC
TRBJ1-1 | TRBV6-1 | - | 16 | CASSEDWGQMNTEAFF | TGTGCCAGCAGTGAAGATTGGGGACAAATGAACACTGAAGCTTTCTTT
TRBJ1-2 | TRBV27 | TRBD1 | 14 | CASSRDRDDYGYTF | TGTGCCAGCAGCCGGGACAGGGACGACTATGGCTACACCTTC
TRBJ1-2 | TRBV7-9 | - | 16 | CASRPPLGESGYGYTF | TGTGCCAGCAGGCCTCCCCTGGGGGAGTCAGGCTATGGCTACACCTTC